A single sample gave rise to the 15 T cell receptor beta chains below, sequenced in a study of T-cell memory formation after mild COVID-19. From the 5' RACE reads, TCRdb called clonotypes with MiXCR, one entry per CDR3 protein. Of 200,000 to 300,000 distinct CDR3 sequences in the sample, roughly a tenth are singletons; the top ten hold under 25%. Sequencing was carried out using PBMCs or a T cell subset sorted from them (not recorded which). Source of these receptors: a man between 18 and 35 years old who had mild COVID-19 (a few samples of this study predate the infection). Cell type and time point are not known.

This rearrangement joins TRBV18 to TRBJ1-1, with D tentatively TRBD1 (5 bases). CDR1 and CDR2 (germline): KGHSH, LQKENI. The ends were cut back, 4 bases at V and 1 base at J, with 10 bases in the middle. This CDR3 is 14 amino acids long. The CDR3 protein is CASSRDSQNTEAFF. In DNA form, the CDR3 reads TGTGCCAGCTCACGAGACAGTCAGAACACTGAAGCTTTCTTT.

The sample holds many counts of this clonotype. The chain combines TRBV7-9 with TRBJ2-3, with no clear D. Trimming took off 5 bases at V and 1 base at J, with 7 bases between the two ends. The CDR3 runs to 13 residues. Germline CDR1 reads SEHNR; CDR2 reads FQNEAQ (reference sequence). CDR3 protein: CASSPEGTDTQYF. CDR3 nucleotides: TGTGCCAGCAGCCCGGAAGGCACAGATACGCAGTATTTT.

The chain employs TRBV20-1 and TRBJ1-2; no firm D call. The V gene's germline CDR1 is DFQATT and CDR2 SNEGSKA (reference sequence). The CDR3 has 13 amino acids. Deletions cut 0 bases from V and 8 bases from J, with 13 bases between. CDR3 bases: TGCAGTGCTAGAGATAGGACCGGTGGAGGCTACACCTTC. As protein: CSARDRTGGGYTF.

This clonotype has just a few counts. The J gene is TRBJ2-5, the V gene TRBV7-2, with 7 bases fitting TRBD1. Germline CDR1 SGHTA, CDR2 FQGNSA. The CDR3 extends over 13 amino acids. Trimming removed 5 bases from V and 4 bases from J; junction bases left unmatched: 4. This chain's CDR3 is CASSQGTVETQYF. CDR3 DNA sequence: TGTGCCAGCAGCCAAGGGACAGTAGAGACCCAGTACTTC.

V gene TRBV7-2 combines with J gene TRBJ1-3, with D perhaps TRBD1 (5 bases). In germline, CDR1 is SGHTA, CDR2 FQGNSA. The CDR3 is 16 residues long. V was trimmed by 5 bases and J by 0 bases, leaving 14 bases between them. CDR3 loop: CASSPAGTTSGNTIYF. CDR3 bases: TGTGCCAGCAGCCCTGCCGGGACTACCTCTGGAAACACCATATATTTT. Supplemented by reference TRBV7-2 and TRBJ1-3, the full variable domain reads GAGVSQSPSNKVTEKGKDVELRCDPISGHTALYWYRQSLGQGLEFLIYFQGNSAPDKSGLPSDRFSAERTGGSVSTLTIQRTQQEDSAVYLCASSPAGTTSGNTIYFGEGSWLTVV.

The chain combines TRBV12-3 or TRBV12-4 with TRBJ2-1, with D possibly being TRBD2 (6 bases). This CDR3 has 15 residues. V lost 6 bases, J lost 4 bases, and 16 bases lay in between. This chain's CDR3 is CASSLGTGVYNEQFF. The CDR3 DNA reads as TGTGCCAGCAGCCTGGGGACGGGGGTGTACAATGAGCAGTTCTTC.

Many counts were recorded for this clonotype. The chain uses TRBV12-3 or TRBV12-4 and TRBJ2-3; 9 positions match TRBD2. V lost 2 bases and J lost 1; bases outside the gene matches: 1. This CDR3 has 15 residues. This CDR3 is CASSLIAGGTDTQYF. The CDR3 DNA reads as TGTGCCAGCAGTTTAATAGCGGGGGGCACAGATACGCAGTATTTT.

This sequence joins TRBV6-5 and TRBJ2-1; 8 bases align to TRBD1. The germline CDR1 and CDR2 sequences are MNHEY and SVGAGI. J gave up 6 bases and V 2 bases, and 9 bases lay outside the gene matches. The CDR3 is 16 amino acids. In nucleotides, the CDR3 is TGTGCCAGCAGTTACCCCAGGGGGCGTGGAAGCAATGAGCAGTTCTTC. Its translation is CASSYPRGRGSNEQFF.

Turning to this clonotype: The junction and the germline gene differ at one end; a read error may be behind it. This chain joins TRBV6-1 and TRBJ1-2; 7 nucleotides agree with TRBD1. The CDR3 loop spans 13 amino acids. Germline V lookup: CDR1 MNHNS, CDR2 SASEGT. The CDR3 sequence is CASSEIGTALRCF. The CDR3 coding sequence is TGTGCCAGCAGTGAAATAGGGACAGCGTTAAGGTGTTTC.

This clonotype was detected a few times. The V call is TRBV7-2, the J call TRBJ2-2, with 7 bases lining up with TRBD2. Germline V lookup: CDR1 SGHTA, CDR2 FQGNSA. The CDR3 is 14 residues long. V was pared by 8 bases and J by 4 bases, with 7 bases of the junction left unmatched. The CDR3 coding sequence is TGTGCCAGCGGGGGGGAGGTCGGCACCGGGGAGCTGTTTTTT. This codes for CASGGEVGTGELFF. Filled out from reference TRBV7-2 and TRBJ2-2, the complete variable domain reads GAGVSQSPSNKVTEKGKDVELRCDPISGHTALYWYRQSLGQGLEFLIYFQGNSAPDKSGLPSDRFSAERTGGSVSTLTIQRTQQEDSAVYLCASGGEVGTGELFFGEGSRLTVL.

The table lists this clonotype with many counts. This rearrangement joins TRBV7-2 to TRBJ2-1, with D unclear. V was shortened by 0 bases and J by 7 bases, with 16 bases between the two germline ends. This CDR3 spans 16 amino acids. Germline V CDR1 and CDR2: SGHTA, FQGNSA. The CDR3, as DNA: TGTGCCAGCAGCTTAGCCCGTCTAGAAGGTGAGAATGAGCAGTTCTTC. Protein: CASSLARLEGENEQFF.

The chain employs TRBV7-8 and TRBJ2-1, with D tentatively TRBD1 or TRBD2 (6 bases each). From germline, CDR1 is SGHVS and CDR2 FQNEAQ. V gave up 5 bases and J gave up 7 bases, with 18 bases separating them. The CDR3 covers 15 residues. The CDR3 DNA is TGTGCCAGCAGCCTGATGGGGGGCGGTTTTAATGAGCAGTTCTTC. Amino acid sequence: CASSLMGGGFNEQFF.

V usage is TRBV6-2 or TRBV6-3 and J usage is TRBJ2-1; D not resolved. The V and J ends lost 11 bases and 3 bases respectively, with 14 bases between them. Germline V gives CDR1 MNHEY, CDR2 SVGEGT. The CDR3 spans 13 residues. This CDR3 is CAAYQPDYNEQFF. The CDR3 coding sequence is TGTGCCGCGTACCAACCCGACTACAATGAGCAGTTCTTC.

This clonotype was seen a handful of times. The rearrangement joins TRBV7-2 to TRBJ2-2; D is perhaps TRBD2 (6 bases). This CDR3 is built from 15 residues. Trimming stripped 5 bases from V and 3 bases from J, with 13 bases between. Germline CDR1 and CDR2: SGHTA and FQGNSA. This CDR3 is CASSPSGVYTGELFF. CDR3 nucleotides: TGTGCCAGCAGCCCCTCGGGGGTCTACACCGGGGAGCTGTTTTTT.

Only a few counts were recorded for this clonotype. The rearrangement uses TRBV30 and TRBJ2-7; no firm D call. Germline V gives CDR1 GTSNPN, CDR2 SVGIG (reference sequence). Trimming left V 2 bases short and J 6 bases short, with 8 bases between. The CDR3 sequence is 11 residues long. The CDR3: CAWSISPEQYF. The CDR3 region has the DNA TGTGCCTGGAGTATCAGTCCCGAGCAGTACTTC. Combining the CDR3 with reference TRBV30 and TRBJ2-7 gives the whole variable domain SQTIHQWPATLVQPVGSPLSLECTVEGTSNPNLYWYRQAAGRGLQLLFYSVGIGQISSEVPQNLSASRPQDRQFILSSKKLLLSDSGFYLCAWSISPEQYFGPGTRLTVT.